Each of the 28 T cell receptor beta chains below was sequenced from the same sample in a study of T cell responses to AZD1222 COVID-19 vaccine. Generated by immunoSEQ multiplex PCR, the TCRdb table keeps only in-frame clones and is missing some. The sample has more than 150,000 clones, around 89% seen once. The sample in question was peripheral blood, obtained 28 days after the second AZD1222 dose. These receptors were taken from an adult who received the AZD1222 COVID-19 vaccine.

J is TRBJ2-1 and V is TRBV6-5; D not resolved. V lost 2 bases and J lost 8, with 4 bases in between. Per the germline V gene, CDR1 is MNHEY and CDR2 is SVGAGI. The CDR3 loop spans 11 amino acids. The CDR3, as DNA: TGTGCCAGCAGTTACCGTGATGAGCAGTTCTTC. It specifies CASSYRDEQFF.

V is TRBV19 and J is TRBJ2-1, with 12 bases fitting TRBD2. The V and J ends lost 8 bases and 13 bases, in that order; junction bases with no gene match: 15. CDR1 is LNHDA and CDR2 is SQIVND in the germline V gene (reference sequence). This CDR3 is built from 15 residues. CDR3: CASGALAGGPGVQFF. In DNA, the CDR3 is TGTGCCAGTGGCGCGCTAGCGGGAGGGCCGGGGGTACAGTTCTTC.

V usage is TRBV21-1 and J usage is TRBJ2-7; no DNA check was done on the table's D call, TRBD2. TRBV21-1 is labeled a pseudogene. This CDR3 has 14 residues. The CDR3 loop is CASSAMAGGYEQYF. The DNA for the CDR3 is TGTGCCAGCAGCGCTATGGCTGGGGGGTACGAGCAGTACTTC.

V and J are TRBV19 and TRBJ1-2, with 8 bases identical to TRBD1. Trimming cost V 8 bases and J 8 bases; bases outside gene matches: 19. This CDR3 comprises 16 residues. CDR1 LNHDA and CDR2 SQIVND come from the germline V gene (reference sequence). The DNA for the CDR3 is TGTGCCAGTGAAAGGGACAGGAGTTCTCGTTTGGAGGGCTACACCTTC. This sequence encodes CASERDRSSRLEGYTF. Variable domain in full (rest from reference TRBV19 and TRBJ1-2): DGGITQSPKYLFRKEGQNVTLSCEQNLNHDAMYWYRQDPGQGLRLIYYSQIVNDFQKGDIAEGYSVSREKKESFPLTVTSAQKNPTAFYLCASERDRSSRLEGYTFGSGTRLTVV.

The chain links TRBV18 to TRBJ1-3; possibly TRBD1 for D (5 bases). This CDR3 is built from 18 residues. Between the trimmed V and J ends, which lost 3 bases and 0 bases, there was a span of 18 bases. Germline loops: CDR1 KGHSH, CDR2 LQKENI. CDR3 bases: TGTGCCAGCTCACCGATTGTAACGGACATTCTCTCTGGAAACACCATATATTTT. This translates into CASSPIVTDILSGNTIYF.

The genes are TRBV7-9 and TRBJ2-1, with TRBD1 as a possible D gene (6 bases). V was shortened by 5 bases and J by 10 bases, with 15 bases between the two germline ends. This CDR3 comprises 13 residues. CDR1 and CDR2 from the germline V gene are SEHNR and FQNEAQ (reference sequence). CDR3 DNA sequence: TGTGCCAGCAGCAAAGGGTCAGGGGACGAGCAGTTCTTC. This translates into CASSKGSGDEQFF.

This chain links TRBV5-5 with TRBJ2-7; no reliable D call. V gave up 0 bases and J gave up 5 bases, with 6 bases separating them. This CDR3 comprises 12 residues. The V gene's germline CDR1 is SGHKS and CDR2 YYEKEE (reference sequence). CDR3 sequence (DNA): TGTGCCAGCAGCTTGGGGTCAGACGAGCAGTACTTC. Translating it yields CASSLGSDEQYF.

V and J are TRBV28 and TRBJ2-4, with 9 bases fitting TRBD1. The CDR3 is 13 amino acids. CDR1 is MDHEN and CDR2 is SYDVKM in the germline V gene. The V and J ends lost 5 bases and 9 bases, in that order; junction bases with no gene match: 5. The CDR3 region has the DNA TGTGCCAGCAGTACCGGACAGGGGATCATTCAGTACTTC. This gives the protein CASSTGQGIIQYF.

The CDR3 region is CASSPSRGGGDTGELFF. CDR3 coding DNA: TGTGCCAGCAGCCCCAGTCGGGGAGGGGGGGACACCGGGGAGCTGTTTTTT. The chain links TRBV4-2 to TRBJ2-2; D possibly corresponds to TRBD2 (7 bases). The CDR3 loop spans 17 amino acids. Germline V gene lookup returns CDR1 LGHNA and CDR2 YNFKEQ. The V end lost 4 bases, the J end lost 3 bases, and 18 bases lay between the germline ends.

This sequence joins TRBV19 and TRBJ1-6; D unclear. There are 16 residues in the CDR3. V was pared by 2 bases and J by 7 bases, with 15 bases between. Germline CDR1 LNHDA, CDR2 SQIVND (reference sequence). CDR3 amino acids: CASSISAGLGNSPLHF. For the CDR3, the DNA is TGTGCCAGTAGTATATCGGCGGGCCTAGGGAATTCACCCCTCCACTTT.

The chain recombines TRBV4-2 with TRBJ2-1; possible D gene TRBD1, 5 bases. There are 13 residues in the CDR3. From germline, CDR1 is LGHNA and CDR2 YNFKEQ. Trimming took 2 bases from V and 8 from J, leaving 10 bases between them. This CDR3 is CASSQSQGDEQFF. CDR3 in DNA: TGTGCCAGCAGCCAATCTCAAGGGGATGAGCAGTTCTTC.

The chain employs TRBV7-3 and TRBJ2-3, with 10 bases that match TRBD1. The CDR3 spans 15 residues. The germline V gene has CDR1 SGHTA and CDR2 FQGTGA. J lost 2 bases, V lost 4 bases, and 3 bases had no gene match. CDR3 amino acids: CASSSGQGNTDTQYF. The CDR3 nucleotides are TGTGCCAGCAGCTCGGGACAGGGGAACACAGATACGCAGTATTTT.

This chain joins TRBV6-2 or TRBV6-3 and TRBJ2-7; D is uncertain. V was pared by 2 bases and J by 3 bases, with 14 bases between. Germline V CDR1 and CDR2: MNHEY, SVGEGT. This CDR3 contains 15 residues. Here the CDR3 reads CASSYPTWSSYEQYF. CDR3 DNA: TGTGCCAGCAGTTACCCTACCTGGTCTAGCTACGAGCAGTACTTC.

The V call is TRBV7-2, the J call TRBJ2-7, with unresolved D. CDR3 length: 14 amino acids. The germline gives CDR1 SGHTA, CDR2 FQGNSA. Trimming cost V 2 bases and J 4 bases, with 12 bases left between them. DNA for the CDR3: TGTGCCAGCAGCTTAATAAGGTCCCGGTACGAGCAGTACTTC. Its protein product is CASSLIRSRYEQYF.

The rearrangement links TRBV7-2 to TRBJ2-3; a possible D gene is TRBD1 (5 bases). Germline CDR1 SGHTA, CDR2 FQGNSA. This CDR3 is built from 17 residues. V was pared by 1 base and J by 2 bases, with 16 bases between. The CDR3: CASSLGQLGQATDTQYF. CDR3 nucleotides: TGTGCCAGCAGCTTAGGACAGCTGGGCCAGGCCACAGATACGCAGTATTTT.

The chain carries TRBV24-1 and TRBJ2-6, with 9 nucleotides matching TRBD1. The CDR3 totals 18 residues. Per the germline V gene, CDR1 is KGHDR and CDR2 is SFDVKD. V lost 4 bases to trimming and J lost 2 bases; unmatched junction nucleotides: 8. The CDR3 bases are TGTGCCACCAGTGACGCCACAGGGGGCTTGACTGGGGCCAACGTCCTGACTTTC. It translates to CATSDATGGLTGANVLTF.

The gene calls are TRBV2 and TRBJ2-7; TRBD2 matches 14 bases. Looked up from germline, CDR1 is SNHLY and CDR2 is FYNNEI. The ends lost 6 bases at V and 7 bases at J; junction bases unmatched: 23. The length of the CDR3 is 20 residues. The CDR3 loop reads CASRAPVGFGLAGGPFEQYF. As DNA, the CDR3 is TGTGCCAGCAGAGCCCCAGTGGGATTTGGACTAGCGGGAGGCCCCTTTGAGCAGTACTTC.

J is TRBJ2-2 and V is TRBV11-3; 11 nucleotides match TRBD1. In germline, CDR1 is SGHNT, CDR2 YENEEA. Germline trimming cut 6 bases from V and 7 bases from J; bases unmatched to any gene: 7. The CDR3 length is 15 residues. CDR3 bases: TGTGCCAGCAGGTCTGGACAGGGGGCTGGCGGGGAGCTGTTTTTT. Translating gives CASRSGQGAGGELFF.

The chain is built from TRBV7-9 and TRBJ2-7; TRBD1 matches 8 bases. With V trimmed by 7 bases and J by 4 bases, 6 bases remained unmatched. Germline values: CDR1 SEHNR, CDR2 FQNEAQ (reference sequence). The CDR3 extends over 13 amino acids. CDR3: CASNTGGQYEQYF. In DNA form, the CDR3 reads TGTGCCAGCAACACAGGGGGGCAGTACGAGCAGTACTTC.

The chain links TRBV23-1 to TRBJ2-1; D gene ambiguous. TRBV23-1 is placed among ORFs of uncertain function. The CDR3 runs 12 residues. The V end was cut by 1 base, the J end by 7 bases, with 5 bases between. CDR3 sequence: CASSQYLNEQFF. CDR3 in DNA: TGCGCCAGCAGTCAATATTTAAATGAGCAGTTCTTC.

The V and J genes are TRBV6-5 and TRBJ1-2; D is uncertain. This CDR3 is 10 amino acids long. Trimming left V 6 bases short and J 6 bases short, with 5 bases between. Germline assignment: CDR1 MNHEY and CDR2 SVGAGI. CDR3 loop: CASRGDGYTF. CDR3 nucleotides: TGTGCCAGCAGGGGCGATGGCTACACCTTC.

This chain uses TRBV29-1 with TRBJ2-7; the D gene could be TRBD1 or TRBD2 (6 bases each). The CDR3 has 15 amino acids. Germline CDR1 is SQVTM and CDR2 is ANQGSEA. Trimming took off 0 bases at V and 6 bases at J, with 18 bases between the two ends. The DNA of the CDR3 is TGCAGCGTTGAAGATCTCGGGGGCCCCAATGGCGAGCAGTACTTC. Residues: CSVEDLGGPNGEQYF.

The chain couples TRBV5-8 to TRBJ1-1; D is ambiguous. Germline CDR1 SGHTS, CDR2 YDEGEE. V lost 1 base to trimming and J lost 1 base, with 8 bases between them. The CDR3 covers 14 residues. The chain's CDR3 is CASSLRRGNTEAFF. The CDR3 DNA is TGTGCCAGCAGCTTGCGCCGGGGGAACACTGAAGCTTTCTTT.

The V call is TRBV7-2, the J call TRBJ2-7; 9 bases align to TRBD2. Per germline, CDR1 SGHTA and CDR2 FQGNSA. The CDR3 sequence is 16 residues long. The V and J ends lost 2 bases and 7 bases, in that order; junction bases with no gene match: 12. The CDR3 bases are TGTGCCAGCAGCTTACCCCCGGGGGCTGCGGGGGGGGAGCAGTACTTC. It encodes CASSLPPGAAGGEQYF. The whole variable domain, filled in from reference TRBV7-2 and TRBJ2-7, reads GAGVSQSPSNKVTEKGKDVELRCDPISGHTALYWYRQSLGQGLEFLIYFQGNSAPDKSGLPSDRFSAERTGGSVSTLTIQRTQQEDSAVYLCASSLPPGAAGGEQYFGPGTRLTVT.

This clone was found once. The chain links TRBV4-3 to TRBJ2-3; D might be TRBD2 (5 bases). The V gene's germline CDR1 is LGHNA and CDR2 YSLEER. The CDR3 totals 17 residues. The V end was cut by 0 bases, the J end by 3 bases, with 16 bases between. CDR3 sequence: CASSQEGPRAWTDTQYF. The CDR3 bases are TGCGCCAGCAGCCAAGAGGGTCCGCGGGCTTGGACAGATACGCAGTATTTT.

This rearrangement joins TRBV5-1 to TRBJ2-2; 7 positions match TRBD2. The V gene end was trimmed by 2 bases and the J gene end by 6 bases; junction bases not matched to a gene: 7. The CDR3 spans 15 residues. Germline V gene lookup returns CDR1 SGHRS and CDR2 YFSETQ. CDR3 sequence: CASSLRGLEAGELFF. The DNA of the CDR3 is TGCGCCAGCAGCTTAAGAGGACTAGAGGCCGGGGAGCTGTTTTTT.

The chain employs TRBV15 and TRBJ1-5; D perhaps matches TRBD1 (6 bases). This CDR3 is 15 amino acids long. CDR1 LNHNV and CDR2 YYDKDF come from the germline V gene (reference sequence). V lost 3 bases and J 4 bases, leaving 13 bases between the germline ends. In DNA, the CDR3 is TGTGCCACCAGCAGGTCAACAGGGTTAAATCAGCCCCAGCATTTT. This translates into CATSRSTGLNQPQHF.

The chain couples TRBV11-2 to TRBJ2-1; the match to TRBD2 covers 10 bases. The ends lost 6 bases at V and 7 bases at J; junction bases unmatched: 9. Germline V gene lookup returns CDR1 SGHAT and CDR2 FQNNGV. The CDR3 is 15 amino acids. This CDR3 is CASRQLAGRQNEQFF. The CDR3 DNA sequence: TGTGCCAGCAGACAACTAGCGGGACGGCAGAATGAGCAGTTCTTC.